The rows below give T cell receptor beta chains drawn from one sample of a study of identical twins. TCRdb reanalysed the 5' RACE reads using MiXCR and keeps one entry per CDR3 protein. This sample has approximately 470,000 distinct CDR3 sequences, with 14% found just once. This same sample was also part of a study on yellow fever vaccine responses in identical twins.

The sequenced sample consisted of CD4+ T cells sorted from blood. The receptors derive from a woman under 30 in good health. Both conserved end residues are part of each CDR3. D genes are given only for firm matches. Clone size is stated in some rows and not others, as once, few, many or a class when expanded.

j_call d_call v_call clone_size cdr3_nt cdr3_aa
TRBJ2-7 TRBD1 TRBV7-9 NA TGTGCCAACCGGACAGGGGGCGAGCAGTACTTC CANRTGGEQYF
TRBJ1-6 TRBD1 TRBV18 few TGTGCCAGCTCACCTGTGGGGACAGGGTTAAATTCACCCCTCCACTTT CASSPVGTGLNSPLHF
TRBJ2-5 NA TRBV12-3/TRBV12-4 many TGTGCCAGCAGTTTTGCCGGGAAAGAGACCCAGTACTTC CASSFAGKETQYF
TRBJ2-3 NA TRBV20-1 NA TGCAGTGCTAGAGAATGGGGGATTAGCACAGATACGCAGTATTTT CSAREWGISTDTQYF
TRBJ1-4 NA TRBV19 few TGTGCCAGTAGTAGGACGGTTGCAACTAATGAAAAACTGTTTTTT CASSRTVATNEKLFF
TRBJ2-5 NA TRBV28 few TGTGCCAGCAGTTTCCCCGGGGCGCAAGAGACCCAGTACTTC CASSFPGAQETQYF
TRBJ2-5 NA TRBV6-2/TRBV6-3 NA TGTGCCAGCAAACTAAGGAGGTACCAAGAGACCCAGTACTTC CASKLRRYQETQYF
TRBJ1-5 NA TRBV3-1 NA TGTGCCAGCAGCCAAGATTCCAGACCAAATCAGCCCCAGCATTTT CASSQDSRPNQPQHF
TRBJ1-2 NA TRBV7-2 NA TGTGCCAGCAGCTTAGTGTTGTCAGCTTCTAACTATGGCTACACCTTC CASSLVLSASNYGYTF
TRBJ2-4 NA TRBV20-1 NA TGCAGTGCTAGAGAAAGTAACATTCAGTACTTC CSARESNIQYF
TRBJ2-3 NA TRBV4-3 NA TGCGCCAGCAGCCAAGCAGCAGCGGCTAGCACAGATACGCAGTATTTT CASSQAAAASTDTQYF
TRBJ2-7 TRBD2 TRBV4-3 few TGCGCCAGCAGCTCAACCGGGACTAGCGGGAGGAAGTACTTC CASSSTGTSGRKYF
TRBJ2-1 NA TRBV28 few TGTGCCACGGGCCCCTCGGGTAGCTACAATGAGCAGTTCTTC CATGPSGSYNEQFF
TRBJ1-5 TRBD1 TRBV5-1 few TGCGCCAGCGCCCAAGGGACAGGGGTAAATCAGCCCCAGCATTTT CASAQGTGVNQPQHF
TRBJ2-6 NA TRBV7-8 few TGTGCCAGCAGTTCCGCTGGGGCCAACGTCCTGACTTTC CASSSAGANVLTF
TRBJ2-7 TRBD1 TRBV10-3 NA TGTGCCATCATGCAGGGGGCGAACTACGAGCAGTACTTC CAIMQGANYEQYF
TRBJ1-2 NA TRBV5-1 few TGCGCCAGCAGCTTGGATGGACAGCCTAACTATGGCTACACCTTC CASSLDGQPNYGYTF
TRBJ2-1 NA TRBV25-1 many TGTGCCAGCAGTGTGGCCGGGATTTCCTACAATGAGCAGTTCTTC CASSVAGISYNEQFF
TRBJ2-3 NA TRBV10-1 NA TGCGCCAGCAGACCCCGGGAAGGTACGCAGTATTTT CASRPREGTQYF
TRBJ2-3 TRBD2 TRBV6-2/TRBV6-3 NA TGTGCCAGCAGGGCGGGAGGGAGTGCAGATACGCAGTATTTT CASRAGGSADTQYF
TRBJ2-7 TRBD2 TRBV7-2 NA TGTGCCAGCAGCTTAAGACTAGCGGGAGAGGGCGAGCAGTACTTC CASSLRLAGEGEQYF
TRBJ2-7 NA TRBV28 NA TGTGCCAGCAGCCTCCGGTCGTTCGAGCAGTACTTC CASSLRSFEQYF
TRBJ1-6 TRBD1 TRBV6-5 NA TGTGCCAGCAGTTACTCAACAGGGGGCTCGTATAATTCACCCCTCCACTTT CASSYSTGGSYNSPLHF
TRBJ1-1 TRBD1 TRBV7-3 few TGTGCCAGCAGCTTAACCGGACAGGGAACTGAAGCTTTCTTT CASSLTGQGTEAFF
TRBJ1-1 NA TRBV10-3 NA TGTGCCATCAGTGAACGGGGTGCCACTGAAGCTTTCTTT CAISERGATEAFF
TRBJ1-2 TRBD1 TRBV5-1 few TGCGCCAGCAGCTACCGGGACAGGGGGCTCTATGGCTACACCTTC CASSYRDRGLYGYTF
TRBJ2-5 TRBD2 TRBV6-2/TRBV6-3 few TGTGCCAGCAGCCTTGGGGTACTAGCGGGGGGGTACCAAGAGACCCAGTACTTC CASSLGVLAGGYQETQYF
TRBJ2-1 NA TRBV7-9 few TGTGCCAGCAGCCCTTCCCTCCCAGGCCACAATGAGCAGTTCTTC CASSPSLPGHNEQFF
TRBJ2-7 NA TRBV5-1 few TGCGCCAGCAGCTTGGGGGAGCCGAGCTCCTACGAGCAGTACTTC CASSLGEPSSYEQYF
TRBJ2-5 NA TRBV7-9 few TGTGCCAGCAGCTTAGAAGAGAAAGCGACCCAGTACTTC CASSLEEKATQYF
TRBJ2-2 TRBD2 TRBV20-1 NA TGCAGTGCTAGACCTAGCGGGAAGAACACCGGGGAGCTGTTTTTT CSARPSGKNTGELFF